The 6 T cell receptor beta chains below all came from one sample that was sequenced in a study of cytomegalovirus exposure and HLA in healthy donors (dated by TCRdb to about 2017). The library was obtained by the immunoSEQ multiplex PCR assay. In TCRdb, the immuneACCESS table is reduced to in-frame sequences with V and J assigned. These tables do not hold every clone; where another copy was compared, an unresolved V gene accounts for under half, and the others remain unexplained. The sample table lists about 83,000 clones, approximately 96% of them with a count of one. Roughly 1.3% of the sample rests with the top ten. Specimen: PBMCs. These receptors were taken from a woman in her late teens or twenties in good health and CMV-seronegative.

The chain is built from TRBV7-9 and TRBJ2-6, with a possible D match to TRBD1 (5 bases). CDR1 and CDR2 (germline): SEHNR, FQNEAQ (reference sequence). V was trimmed by 1 base and J by 8 bases, leaving 12 bases between them. CDR3 size: 15 residues. The CDR3 sequence: CASSLGQTPTNVLTF. DNA of the CDR3: TGTGCCAGCAGCTTAGGACAGACCCCGACCAACGTCCTGACTTTC.

The chain joins TRBV7-9 to TRBJ2-3; 10 bases line up with TRBD2. The CDR3 totals 15 residues. Losses at the gene ends were 4 bases for V and 1 base for J; bases not matched to a gene: 2. Germline CDR1 is SEHNR and CDR2 is FQNEAQ (reference sequence). The CDR3 here is CASSSGTSGTDTQYF. The CDR3, as DNA: TGTGCCAGCAGCTCCGGGACTAGCGGCACAGATACGCAGTATTTT.

The chain's CDR3 is CASSYSGGREKLFF. The CDR3 DNA reads TGTGCCAGCAGTTACTCAGGGGGCAGGGAAAAACTGTTTTTT. J is TRBJ1-4 and V is TRBV6-5; 7 bases agree with TRBD1. V shed 0 bases and J 8 bases; nucleotides not matched to a gene: 3. This CDR3 spans 14 amino acids. CDR1 MNHEY and CDR2 SVGAGI come from the germline V gene.

The V and J genes are TRBV18 and TRBJ1-2; 8 bases fit TRBD1. The CDR3 totals 16 residues. The trim removed 4 bases at V and 0 bases at J, leaving 7 bases unmatched. Looked up from germline, CDR1 is KGHSH and CDR2 is LQKENI. The CDR3 spells CASSRGQGWTNYGYTF. The CDR3 DNA reads as TGTGCCAGCTCACGCGGACAGGGTTGGACTAACTATGGCTACACCTTC.

This chain joins TRBV6-1 and TRBJ1-2, with D perhaps TRBD1 (6 bases). Trimming left V 4 bases short and J 2 bases short, with 8 bases between. In germline, CDR1 is MNHNS, CDR2 SASEGT. CDR3 length equals 13 residues. CDR3 DNA: TGTGCCAGCAGTGGGACAGTCAACTATGGCTACACCTTC. It translates to CASSGTVNYGYTF.

The chain employs TRBV5-1 and TRBJ2-7, with 13 positions matching TRBD2. J was trimmed by 4 bases and V by 0 bases; bases with no gene match: 4. Looked up from germline, CDR1 is SGHRS and CDR2 is YFSETQ. The CDR3 has 16 amino acids. CDR3 bases: TGCGCCAGCAGCTTGGCACTAGCGGGAGGGCCTTACGAGCAGTACTTC. Amino acids: CASSLALAGGPYEQYF.